This T cell receptor beta chain was observed in a study of T cells after yellow fever vaccination. Each CDR3 protein is one row after TCRdb ran MiXCR on the 5' RACE reads. The table lists roughly 300,000 distinct CDR3 sequences, around 6.8% of them singletons, with about 18% in the top ten. This clonotype was counted between two and nine times. What it binds is not known. Study results and caveats: Overlap between CD4 and CD8 compartments was detected for a small share of clonotypes.

V dropped 0 bases and J dropped 5; count of bases not matched to a gene: 9. The germline gives CDR1 LNHNV, CDR2 YYDKDF (reference sequence). The CDR3 consists of 18 residues. This receptor was taken from a man younger than 35 who received the YFV17D yellow fever vaccine. Sequenced material: PBMCs, taken roughly 45 days after the first yellow fever vaccination. J is TRBJ2-5 and V is TRBV15; 13 nucleotides agree with TRBD2. CDR3 sequence reads: CATSRELAGGQRWETQYF. DNA for the CDR3: TGTGCCACCAGCAGAGAACTAGCGGGGGGGCAGCGGTGGGAGACCCAGTACTTC.